This T cell receptor (beta chain) derives from a study of blood T cell repertoires in COVID-19. Study summary: Samples taken during acute and convalescent COVID-19 were collected in the United States, Italy and Spain. The analysed material was cDNA or gDNA that came from T cells, B-cell-depleted T cells, or PBMCs.

TCRdb's table, derived via immunoSEQ multiplex PCR, lists solely in-frame clones and lacks some. The table lists 150,000 to 200,000 clones, 80% to 90% of them singletons, with 2% to 2.5% in the top ten. Input material: PBMCs or T cells enriched from blood (not recorded which). This TCR was recovered from a woman in her forties with acute COVID-19.

The CDR3 DNA is TGTGCCAGCAGTTTACCCGGGAATGAGCAGTTCTTC. This translates into CASSLPGNEQFF. The chain uses TRBV27 and TRBJ2-1; D is unclear. Germline V gene sequence: CDR1 MNHEY, CDR2 SMNVEV (reference sequence). The CDR3 spans 12 residues. V lost 2 bases and J lost 7, with 6 bases in between.